The 20 T cell receptor beta chains listed next were all sequenced from one sample in a study of blood T cell repertoires in COVID-19. Libraries were prepared by immunoSEQ multiplex PCR; TCRdb keeps only in-frame clonotypes and omits some of them. The table includes 210,000 or so clones, around 80% detected once. The source material was PBMCs or T cells enriched from blood (not recorded which). All receptors come from a man younger than 45 with acute COVID-19.

This clone came up a few times. The V call is TRBV5-4, the J call TRBJ1-3; weak D call: TRBD1 (5 bases). The CDR3 runs to 16 residues. Per germline, CDR1 SGHNT and CDR2 YYREEE (reference sequence). The V end lost 0 bases, the J end lost 4 bases, and 14 bases lay between the germline ends. As DNA, the CDR3 is TGTGCCAGCAGCTTGGACAGGCCCCAAGGAGGAAACACCATATATTTT. Its translation: CASSLDRPQGGNTIYF.

This clone has just a few counts. The chain recombines TRBV3-1 (or the pseudogene TRBV3-2) with TRBJ2-1; 7 bases fit TRBD2. Trimming cost V 0 bases and J 6 bases; bases outside gene matches: 2. Germline V gene lookup returns CDR1 LGHDT and CDR2 YNNKEL (reference sequence). The CDR3 contains 14 residues. This CDR3 is CASSQELALNEQFF. The CDR3 region has the DNA TGTGCCAGCAGCCAAGAACTAGCGCTCAATGAGCAGTTCTTC.

V usage is TRBV5-6 and J usage is TRBJ2-3; TRBD2 agrees at 11 bases. CDR3 size: 17 residues. Germline CDR1 reads SGHDT; CDR2 reads YYEEEE. J gave up 2 bases and V 4 bases, and 9 bases lay outside the gene matches. This CDR3 is CASSPELAGALTDTQYF. The DNA for the CDR3 is TGTGCCAGCAGCCCGGAACTAGCGGGGGCGCTCACAGATACGCAGTATTTT.

In this sample, this clone turned up once. This rearrangement joins TRBV2 to TRBJ2-5; D is unresolved. This CDR3 comprises 15 residues. With 4 bases removed from V and 1 base from J, the gap between germline ends came to 13 bases. The V gene's germline CDR1 is SNHLY and CDR2 FYNNEI. CDR3 bases: TGTGCCAGCAGTGCGGATTCGACAATCCAAGAGACCCAGTACTTC. Its protein product is CASSADSTIQETQYF. Combining the CDR3 with reference TRBV2 and TRBJ2-5 gives the whole variable domain EPEVTQTPSHQVTQMGQEVILRCVPISNHLYFYWYRQILGQKVEFLVSFYNNEISEKSEIFDDQFSVERPDGSNFTLKIRSTKLEDSAMYFCASSADSTIQETQYFGPGTRLLVL.

J is TRBJ2-2 and V is TRBV11-3, with 10 bases aligning to TRBD2. Germline V gene lookup returns CDR1 SGHNT and CDR2 YENEEA. V lost 2 bases, J lost 6 bases, and 3 bases stayed unmatched. The length of the CDR3 is 15 residues. This chain's CDR3 is CASSLLAGVSGELFF. For the CDR3, the DNA is TGTGCCAGCAGCTTACTAGCGGGGGTATCCGGGGAGCTGTTTTTT. The complete variable domain, with remaining parts taken from reference TRBV11-3 and TRBJ2-2, reads EAGVVQSPRYKIIEKKQPVAFWCNPISGHNTLYWYLQNLGQGPELLIRYENEEAVDDSQLPKDRFSAERLKGVDSTLKIQPAELGDSAVYLCASSLLAGVSGELFFGEGSRLTVL.

This clone has a single count. This chain connects TRBV4-1 to TRBJ2-7, with 9 bases identical to TRBD1. The CDR3 is 15 amino acids. V was pared by 4 bases and J by 3 bases, with 7 bases of the junction left unmatched. Germline V gene lookup returns CDR1 MGHRA and CDR2 YSYEKL. The CDR3 DNA is TGCGCCAGCAGCCCCCGGACAGGGGACTACTACGAGCAGTACTTC. Protein sequence: CASSPRTGDYYEQYF.

This rearrangement joins TRBV5-4 to TRBJ2-5, with 8 nucleotides matching TRBD1. This CDR3 comprises 14 residues. The trim removed 4 bases at V and 6 bases at J, leaving 8 bases unmatched. The germline CDR1 and CDR2 sequences are SGHNT and YYREEE (reference sequence). The CDR3 region has the DNA TGTGCCAGCAGCCCGAGACAGGGGTCACAGACCCAGTACTTC. It translates to CASSPRQGSQTQYF.

V gene TRBV29-1 combines with J gene TRBJ1-2; 8 bases line up with TRBD1. The CDR3 loop spans 18 amino acids. The germline V gene encodes CDR1 SQVTM and CDR2 ANQGSEA. Losses at the gene ends were 6 bases for V and 5 bases for J; bases not matched to a gene: 23. Here the CDR3 reads CSVPAYAKKGQEGYGYTF. For the CDR3, the DNA is TGCAGCGTCCCCGCGTACGCCAAAAAGGGACAGGAGGGGTATGGCTACACCTTC.

The V gene is TRBV6-1, the J gene TRBJ1-5; unclear D gene. This CDR3 has 17 amino acids. Trimming shortened V by 2 bases and J by 7 bases, and 21 bases separated the two germline ends. Germline CDR1 is MNHNS and CDR2 is SASEGT. CDR3 in DNA: TGTGCCAGCAGTGAAATGGGTGGTGTCACGTCGGGACAGCCCCAGCATTTT. It specifies CASSEMGGVTSGQPQHF.

The chain carries TRBV2 and TRBJ1-5, with 8 bases identical to TRBD1. V was clipped by 8 bases and J by 1 base; unmatched bases: 7. This CDR3 has 15 residues. The germline CDR1 and CDR2 sequences are SNHLY and FYNNEI. The CDR3 loop reads CASGGQVLSNQPQHF. CDR3 nucleotide sequence: TGTGCCAGCGGGGGACAGGTTTTAAGCAATCAGCCCCAGCATTTT.

CDR3 bases: TGTGCCAGCAGTTTAGGGGGGGGGCGGTCAGCTTTCTTT. Translating it yields CASSLGGGRSAFF. The chain combines TRBV27 with TRBJ1-1, with D maybe TRBD1 (6 bases). CDR1 is MNHEY and CDR2 is SMNVEV in the germline V gene (reference sequence). Trimming shortened V by 2 bases and J by 10 bases, and 14 bases separated the two germline ends. This CDR3 is 13 amino acids long.

The chain joins TRBV10-3 to TRBJ1-6; TRBD1 aligns across 7 bases. With 0 bases clipped from V and 6 bases from J, the junction kept 2 bases outside the gene matches. Germline values: CDR1 ENHRY, CDR2 SYGVKD. The CDR3 is made up of 15 amino acids. The CDR3, as DNA: TGTGCCATCAGTGAGTCACGACAGGGTAATTCACCCCTCCACTTT. Amino acids: CAISESRQGNSPLHF.

The chain is built from TRBV5-4 and TRBJ2-2; D possibly corresponds to TRBD2 (6 bases). The ends were cut back, 0 bases at V and 7 bases at J, with 7 bases in the middle. The CDR3 consists of 13 residues. The V gene's germline CDR1 is SGHNT and CDR2 YYREEE (reference sequence). The DNA for the CDR3 is TGTGCCAGCAGCTTGGCCGGGGGCGGGGAGCTGTTTTTT. It yields the protein CASSLAGGGELFF.

The CDR3 spells CATSRDWTANTIYF. The DNA of the CDR3 is TGTGCCACCAGCAGAGATTGGACTGCGAACACCATATATTTT. The V gene is TRBV15, the J gene TRBJ1-3; D unresolved. Trimming cost V 0 bases and J 7 bases, with 10 bases left between them. The CDR3 contains 14 residues. CDR1 LNHNV and CDR2 YYDKDF come from the germline V gene (reference sequence).

The chain combines TRBV5-1 with TRBJ1-2; D is unresolved. The CDR3 is made up of 13 amino acids. The ends were cut back, 0 bases at V and 4 bases at J, with 7 bases in the middle. CDR1 is SGHRS, CDR2 YFSETQ, per germline. This chain's CDR3 is CASSLATVYGYTF. The CDR3, as DNA: TGCGCCAGCAGCTTGGCTACAGTCTATGGCTACACCTTC.

V and J are TRBV24-1 and TRBJ1-3; D is unresolved. Germline V gene data show CDR1 as KGHDR and CDR2 as SFDVKD. Trimming took off 5 bases at V and 4 bases at J, with 8 bases between the two ends. This CDR3 has 13 amino acids. CDR3 protein: CATSATGGNTIYF. CDR3 in DNA: TGTGCCACCAGTGCCACGGGGGGAAACACCATATATTTT.

The chain carries TRBV6-6 and TRBJ1-1; D possibly corresponds to TRBD1 (6 bases). There are 14 residues in the CDR3. The germline V gene has CDR1 MNHNY and CDR2 SVGAGI (reference sequence). V gave up 6 bases and J gave up 2 bases, with 13 bases separating them. CDR3 sequence (DNA): TGTGCCAGCAGACCCGGACAGCTAAACACTGAAGCTTTCTTT. Protein product: CASRPGQLNTEAFF.

V is TRBV6-5 and J is TRBJ1-5, with D perhaps matching TRBD1 (6 bases). Germline values: CDR1 MNHEY, CDR2 SVGAGI. Trimming took 4 bases from V and 0 from J, leaving 10 bases between them. The CDR3 runs 15 residues. Written as DNA, the CDR3 is TGTGCCAGCAGTTCGACAGGCTATAGCAATCAGCCCCAGCATTTT. Its translation: CASSSTGYSNQPQHF.

This clone was found once. DNA of the CDR3: TGTGCCAGCAGCCAAGAAGGAACGGGGGGGTACAATGAGCAGTTCTTC. This encodes CASSQEGTGGYNEQFF. The chain is built from TRBV4-2 and TRBJ2-1, with 8 nucleotides matching TRBD2. This CDR3 spans 16 amino acids. Germline V lookup: CDR1 LGHNA, CDR2 YNFKEQ. The junction had 5 bases not matched to a gene; V was cut back by 0 bases and J by 4 bases.

This chain connects TRBV5-6 to TRBJ2-2, with D hard to call. Germline V gives CDR1 SGHDT, CDR2 YYEEEE. V lost 0 bases, J lost 2 bases, and 5 bases lay in between. The CDR3 length is 14 residues. CDR3 sequence (DNA): TGTGCCAGCAGCTTGGTTCTTAACACCGGGGAGCTGTTTTTT. Translating gives CASSLVLNTGELFF. The full variable domain, in which reference TRBV5-6 and TRBJ2-2 provide the parts outside the CDR3, is DAGVTQSPTHLIKTRGQQVTLRCSPKSGHDTVSWYQQALGQGPQFIFQYYEEEERQRGNFPDRFSGHQFPNYSSELNVNALLLGDSALYLCASSLVLNTGELFFGEGSRLTVL.